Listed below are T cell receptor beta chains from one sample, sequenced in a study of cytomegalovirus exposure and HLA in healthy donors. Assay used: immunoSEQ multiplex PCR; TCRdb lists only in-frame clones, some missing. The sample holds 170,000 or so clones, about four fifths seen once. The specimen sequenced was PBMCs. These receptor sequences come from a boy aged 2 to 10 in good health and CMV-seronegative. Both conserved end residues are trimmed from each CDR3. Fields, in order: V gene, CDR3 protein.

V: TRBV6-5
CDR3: ASSYLRDSYNEQF

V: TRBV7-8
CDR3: ASSLSLGLAGYNEQF

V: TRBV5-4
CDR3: ASSTRTGNPYEQY

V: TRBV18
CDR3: ASSRDSRTGETQY

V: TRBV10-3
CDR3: AISGTSGYYEQY

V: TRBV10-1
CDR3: ASSERTSGQETQY

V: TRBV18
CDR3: ASSPTSGRALETQY

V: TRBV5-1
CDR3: ASSLAGGVEQF

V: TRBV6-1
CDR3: ASGSGYEQY

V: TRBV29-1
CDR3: SVLTASGTADTQY

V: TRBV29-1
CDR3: SVVAGNNQPQH

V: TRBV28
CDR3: ASSLTETKTQY

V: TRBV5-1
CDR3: ASSPSSGSSGANVLT

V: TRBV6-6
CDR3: ASITGGEQY

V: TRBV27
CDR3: ASSFGLAGVDEQY

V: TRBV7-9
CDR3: ASSTPGTGTYEQY

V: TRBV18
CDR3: ASSTGLAGNNEQF

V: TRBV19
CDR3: ASTRGVEGLYGYT

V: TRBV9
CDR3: ASSLTSGRETQY

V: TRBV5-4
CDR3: ASRRWGRGRARDTQY

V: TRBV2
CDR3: ASKGFVFAGAVDEQY

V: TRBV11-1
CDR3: ASSHPSSGAPEAF

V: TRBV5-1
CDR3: ASSTTGDTYGYT

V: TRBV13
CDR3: ASSLRTGNGYT

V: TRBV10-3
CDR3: AISESGTSGIGWRQETQY

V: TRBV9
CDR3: ASSGVPLAAAETQY

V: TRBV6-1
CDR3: ASSDSNQPQH

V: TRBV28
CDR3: ASRKGVTYSNQPQH

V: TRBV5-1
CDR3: ASSLNSGGAGYEQY

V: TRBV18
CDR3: ASSPKGQGNTEAF

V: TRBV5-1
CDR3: ASRDGTSGTDTQY

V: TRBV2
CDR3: ASSGDMTEYLKDQPQH

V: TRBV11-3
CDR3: ASSLDPGGEQF

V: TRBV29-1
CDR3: SVSGGTGNGELF

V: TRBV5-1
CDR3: ASSLVTGKNTEAF

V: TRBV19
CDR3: ASGQGRLYEQY

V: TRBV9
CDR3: ASSLNSGRAGTDTQY

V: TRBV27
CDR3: ASSSSRTNYGYT

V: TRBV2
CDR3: ASSDRYNEQF

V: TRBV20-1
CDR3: SASQRGPQH

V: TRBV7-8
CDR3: ASSADRAYSNQPQH

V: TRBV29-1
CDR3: SVPGHIRNEQF

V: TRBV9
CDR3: ASSPRYRSYEQY

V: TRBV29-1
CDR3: SVEGGLAGGNSYEQY

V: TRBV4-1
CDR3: ASSQGRINEQF

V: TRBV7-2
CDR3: ASSALLAGALETDTQY

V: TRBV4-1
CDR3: ASSLEGGMVNEQF

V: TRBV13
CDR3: ASSLEYTSTDTQY

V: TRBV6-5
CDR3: ASSHSLPGGYT

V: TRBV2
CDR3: ASSQEGVGTEAF

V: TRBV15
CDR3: ATSRDGSSYEQY

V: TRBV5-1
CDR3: ASSSFARDNEQF

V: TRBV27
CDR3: ASSLSTAPPGTIY

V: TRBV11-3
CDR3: ASSSEGGLAGNEQF

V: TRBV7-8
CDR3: ASSLGTATNTGELF